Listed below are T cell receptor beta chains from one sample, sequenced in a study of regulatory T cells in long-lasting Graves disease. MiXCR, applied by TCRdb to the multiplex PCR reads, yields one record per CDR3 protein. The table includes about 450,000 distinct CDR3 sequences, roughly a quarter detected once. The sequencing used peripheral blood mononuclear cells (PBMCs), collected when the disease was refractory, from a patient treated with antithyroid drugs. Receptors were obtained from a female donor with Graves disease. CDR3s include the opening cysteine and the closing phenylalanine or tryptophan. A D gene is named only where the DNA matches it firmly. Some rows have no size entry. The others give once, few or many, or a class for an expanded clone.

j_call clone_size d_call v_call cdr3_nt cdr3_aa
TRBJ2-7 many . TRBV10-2 TGCGCCAGCAGTGAGTCACCTACTACAAGCAGCGGGCAGTACTTC CASSESPTTSSGQYF
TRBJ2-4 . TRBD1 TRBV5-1 TGCGCCAGCAGCCAATCTTCCCCGGGACAGGGGGCGAACGCCAAAAACATTCAGTACTTC CASSQSSPGQGANAKNIQYF
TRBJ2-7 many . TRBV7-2 TGTGCCAGCAGCTTAGATTTTCGGGGAGCTACGCCTTTCGCTGGGCGCGAGCAGTACTTC CASSLDFRGATPFAGREQYF
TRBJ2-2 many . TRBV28 TGTGCCAGCAGTTTTCGGCGTAACACCGGGGAGCTGTTTTTT CASSFRRNTGELFF
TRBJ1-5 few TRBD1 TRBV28 TGTGCCACCTCTGGACAGGGCGGGAATCAGCCCCAGCATTTT CATSGQGGNQPQHF
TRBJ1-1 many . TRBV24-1 TGTGCCACCAGTGATTCGGCGAGAGCGAACACTGAAGCTTTCTTT CATSDSARANTEAFF
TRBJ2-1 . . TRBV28 TGTGCCAGCAGTTTTGTCGGCACGGGCGGCCAGTTCTTC CASSFVGTGGQFF
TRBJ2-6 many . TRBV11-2 TGTGCCAGCAGCTCTACCAGACAGGGAGGGAGCTGGTTGGCCAACGTCCTGACTTTC CASSSTRQGGSWLANVLTF
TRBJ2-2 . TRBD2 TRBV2 TGTGCCAGCAGGGGGAGACTAGCGGGATCGGCTGGGGAGCTGTTTTTT CASRGRLAGSAGELFF
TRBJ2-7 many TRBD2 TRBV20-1 TGCAGTGCTAGTTCGGGAGGGCGCCCCTACGAGCAGTACTTC CSASSGGRPYEQYF
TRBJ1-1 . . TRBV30 TGTGCCTGGATCCCGGGAAGCGAAGCTTTCTTT CAWIPGSEAFF
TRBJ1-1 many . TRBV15 TGTGCCACCAGCAGAGCGTACACTGAAGCTTTCTTT CATSRAYTEAFF
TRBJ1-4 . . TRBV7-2 TGTGCCAGCAGCTTAGGGGGGCCTAATGAAAAACTGTTTTTT CASSLGGPNEKLFF
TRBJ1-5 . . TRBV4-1 TGCGCCAGCAGCCAAGTTCTTCGGAATCAACCCCAGCATTTT CASSQVLRNQPQHF
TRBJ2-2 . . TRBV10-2 TGCGCCAGCATTGGCGTCTCGAACACCGGGGAGCTGTTTTTT CASIGVSNTGELFF
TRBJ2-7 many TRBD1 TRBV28 TGTGCCAGCAGTTCCACCGGGACAGGGACCAACGAGCAGTACTTC CASSSTGTGTNEQYF
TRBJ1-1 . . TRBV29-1 TGCAGCGCCGGGAGAGGGTTAGGGACTGAAGCTTTCTTT CSAGRGLGTEAFF
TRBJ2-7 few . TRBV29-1 TGCAGCGTTGTTGACGGAGCCGAGCAGTACTTC CSVVDGAEQYF
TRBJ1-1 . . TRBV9 TGTGCCAGCAGCTCCGCGCCGGGGACTGAAGCTTTCTTT CASSSAPGTEAFF
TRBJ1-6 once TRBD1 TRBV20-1 TGCAGTGCCGGGACAGGGATTCGGTCACCCCTCCACTTT CSAGTGIRSPLHF
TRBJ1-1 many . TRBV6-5 TGTGCCAGCAGTTATGGTGGCGGGTTGAACACTGAAGCTTTCTTT CASSYGGGLNTEAFF
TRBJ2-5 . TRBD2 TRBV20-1 TGCAGTGCACCGACTAGCGGGAGGGCCTGGGAGACCCAGTACTTC CSAPTSGRAWETQYF
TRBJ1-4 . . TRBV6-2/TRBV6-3 TGTGCCAGCAGACGGGGGGCCGGTGGGGAAAAACTGTTTTTT CASRRGAGGEKLFF
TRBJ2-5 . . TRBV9 TGTGCCAGCAGCGTAGAGGGGCGGCAAGAGACCCAGTACTTC CASSVEGRQETQYF
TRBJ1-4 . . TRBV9 TGTGCCAGCAGCCCCCGCCCCGATCTGGTTAGTGAAAAACTGTTTTTT CASSPRPDLVSEKLFF
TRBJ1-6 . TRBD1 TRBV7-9 TGTGCCAGCAGCGGACAGGGAGGAGCGACTCTGAATTCACCCCTCCACTTT CASSGQGGATLNSPLHF
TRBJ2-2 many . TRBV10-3 TGTGCCATCTCCCCGAGGGACACCGGGGAGCTGTTTTTT CAISPRDTGELFF
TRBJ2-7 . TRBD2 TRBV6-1 TGTGCCAGCAGGGGACTACAGAGCTCCTACGAGCAGTACTTC CASRGLQSSYEQYF
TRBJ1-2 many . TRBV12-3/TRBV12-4 TGTGGTACACGCGGGTTATATGGCTACACCTTC CGTRGLYGYTF
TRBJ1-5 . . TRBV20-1 TGCAGTGCTAGAGATTTTGCCAGCAACAATCAGCCCCAGCATTTT CSARDFASNNQPQHF
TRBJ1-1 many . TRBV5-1 TGCGCCAGCAGCGGAAATTACAGGGCTCGGGAGGAAGCTTTCTTT CASSGNYRAREEAFF
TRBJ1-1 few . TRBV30 TGTGCCTGGAGAATAAAAGGAGGGACTGAAGCTTTCTTT CAWRIKGGTEAFF
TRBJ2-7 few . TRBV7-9 TGTGCCAGCAGTCCGAAGGCCAGGCAGACCTACGAGCAGTACTTC CASSPKARQTYEQYF
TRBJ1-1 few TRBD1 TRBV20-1 TGCAGTGCTATGACCTTGACAGGGGGTACTGAAGCTTTCTTT CSAMTLTGGTEAFF
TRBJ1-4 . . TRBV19 TGTGCCAGCAGACAGTTACCAAATGAAAAACTGTTTTTT CASRQLPNEKLFF
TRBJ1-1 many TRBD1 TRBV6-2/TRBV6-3 TGTGCCAGCAGTTACTCGCAGGGGGTGAACACTGAAGCTTTCTTT CASSYSQGVNTEAFF
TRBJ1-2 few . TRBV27 TGTGCCAGCAGTCGCTCGAAGGACTATGGCTACACCTTC CASSRSKDYGYTF
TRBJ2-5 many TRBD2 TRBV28 TGTGCCAGCAGTTCCCAGACTAGCGGGTACCAAGAGACCCAGTACTTC CASSSQTSGYQETQYF
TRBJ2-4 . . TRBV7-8 TGTGCCAGCAGCTTAGGTGGGGCGACTGCCAAAAACATTCAGTACTTC CASSLGGATAKNIQYF
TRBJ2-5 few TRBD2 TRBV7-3 TGTGCCAGCAGCTCCGACGCAGCGGGAGGGGAGACCCAGTACTTC CASSSDAAGGETQYF
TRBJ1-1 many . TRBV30 TGTGCCTGGAGTATTAATCGGCAGAACACTGAAGCTTTCTTT CAWSINRQNTEAFF
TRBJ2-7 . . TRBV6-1 TGTGCCAGCAGACCCACCACAGGGTACGAGCAGTACTTC CASRPTTGYEQYF
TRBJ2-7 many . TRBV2 TGTGCCAGCGGGGGGTCTATTGAAGAGCAGTACTTC CASGGSIEEQYF
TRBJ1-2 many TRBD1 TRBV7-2 TGTGCCAGCAGCGCAGGACAGGGGTCCCTCGGCTACACCTTC CASSAGQGSLGYTF
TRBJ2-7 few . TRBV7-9 TGTGCCAGCAGCTTTTGGAAGCATAGCCTCTTCTTC CASSFWKHSLFF
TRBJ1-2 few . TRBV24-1 TGTGCCACCAGTGACGGACGGAACTATGGCTACACCTTC CATSDGRNYGYTF
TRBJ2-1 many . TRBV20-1 TGCAGTGCTAGAGATACCGGGGACACCAGCTCCTACAATGAGCAGTTCTTC CSARDTGDTSSYNEQFF
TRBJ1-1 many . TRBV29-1 TGCAGCGTTGAAAGGTCCTCTGGGTCTGAAGCTTTCTTT CSVERSSGSEAFF